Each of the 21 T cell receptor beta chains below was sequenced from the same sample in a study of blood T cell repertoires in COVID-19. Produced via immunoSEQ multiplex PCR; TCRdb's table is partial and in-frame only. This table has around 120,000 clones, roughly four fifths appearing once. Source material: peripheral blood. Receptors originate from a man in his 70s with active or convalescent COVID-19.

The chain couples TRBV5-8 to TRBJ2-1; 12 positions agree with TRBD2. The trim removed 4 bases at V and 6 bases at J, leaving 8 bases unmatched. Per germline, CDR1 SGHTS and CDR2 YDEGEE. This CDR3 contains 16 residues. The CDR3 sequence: CASSLTSGRRRNEQFF. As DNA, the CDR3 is TGTGCCAGCAGCCTGACTAGCGGGAGACGGCGCAATGAGCAGTTCTTC.

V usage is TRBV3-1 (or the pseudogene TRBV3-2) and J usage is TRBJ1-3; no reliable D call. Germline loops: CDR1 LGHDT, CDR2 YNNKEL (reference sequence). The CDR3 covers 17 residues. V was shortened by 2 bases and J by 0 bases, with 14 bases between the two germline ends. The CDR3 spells CASSQIVSSSSGNTIYF. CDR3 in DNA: TGTGCCAGCAGCCAAATTGTCAGTTCTTCCTCTGGAAACACCATATATTTT.

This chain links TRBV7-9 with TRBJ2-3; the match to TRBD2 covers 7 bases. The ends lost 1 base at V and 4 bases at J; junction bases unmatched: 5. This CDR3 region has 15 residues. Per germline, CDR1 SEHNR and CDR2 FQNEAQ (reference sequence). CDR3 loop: CASSLVGREPDTQYF. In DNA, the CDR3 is TGTGCCAGCAGCTTAGTAGGGCGGGAGCCAGATACGCAGTATTTT.

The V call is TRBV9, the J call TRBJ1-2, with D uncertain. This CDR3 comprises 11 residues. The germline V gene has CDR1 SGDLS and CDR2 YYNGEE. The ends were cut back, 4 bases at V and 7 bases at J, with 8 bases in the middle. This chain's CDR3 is CASSLRGGYTF. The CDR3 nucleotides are TGTGCCAGCAGCCTCAGAGGTGGCTACACCTTC.

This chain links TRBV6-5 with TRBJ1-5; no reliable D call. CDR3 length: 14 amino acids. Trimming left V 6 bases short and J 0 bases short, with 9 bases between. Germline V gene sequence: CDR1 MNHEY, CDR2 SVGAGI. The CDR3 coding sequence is TGTGCCAGCAGCCCACAAATTAGCAATCAGCCCCAGCATTTT. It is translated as CASSPQISNQPQHF.

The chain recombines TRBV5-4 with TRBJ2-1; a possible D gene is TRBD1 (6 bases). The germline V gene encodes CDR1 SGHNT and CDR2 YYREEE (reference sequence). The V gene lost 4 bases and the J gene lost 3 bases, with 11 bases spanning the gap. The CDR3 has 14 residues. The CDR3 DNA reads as TGTGCCAGCAGCCTGGACAGCCTCTACAATGAGCAGTTCTTC. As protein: CASSLDSLYNEQFF.

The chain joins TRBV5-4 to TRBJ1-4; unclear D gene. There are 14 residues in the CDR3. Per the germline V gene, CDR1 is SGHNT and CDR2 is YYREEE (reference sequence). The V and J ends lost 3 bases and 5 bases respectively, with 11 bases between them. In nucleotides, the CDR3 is TGTGCCAGCAGCTCCCGTGGAGGGAATGAAAAACTGTTTTTT. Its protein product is CASSSRGGNEKLFF.

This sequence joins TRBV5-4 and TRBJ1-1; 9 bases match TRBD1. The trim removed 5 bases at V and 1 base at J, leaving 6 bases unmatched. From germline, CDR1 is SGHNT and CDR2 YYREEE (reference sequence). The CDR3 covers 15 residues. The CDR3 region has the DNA TGTGCCAGCAGACCCGGGACAGGGCAGAACACTGAAGCTTTCTTT. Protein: CASRPGTGQNTEAFF. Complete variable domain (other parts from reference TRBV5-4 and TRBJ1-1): ETGVTQSPTHLIKTRGQQVTLRCSSQSGHNTVSWYQQALGQGPQFIFQYYREEENGRGNFPPRFSGLQFPNYSSELNVNALELDDSALYLCASRPGTGQNTEAFFGQGTRLTVV.

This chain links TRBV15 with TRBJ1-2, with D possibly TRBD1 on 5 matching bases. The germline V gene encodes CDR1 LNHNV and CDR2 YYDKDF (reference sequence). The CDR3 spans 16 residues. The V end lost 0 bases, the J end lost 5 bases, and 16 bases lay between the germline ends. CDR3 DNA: TGTGCCACCAGCAGAGATGCCCAGTCGGAGGGGTATGGCTACACCTTC. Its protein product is CATSRDAQSEGYGYTF.

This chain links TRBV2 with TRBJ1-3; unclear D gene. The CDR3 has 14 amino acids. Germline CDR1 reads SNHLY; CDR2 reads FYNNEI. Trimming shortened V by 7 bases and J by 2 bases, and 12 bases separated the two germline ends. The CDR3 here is CASIRGATGNTIYF. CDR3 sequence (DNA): TGTGCCAGCATCCGAGGAGCTACTGGAAACACCATATATTTT.

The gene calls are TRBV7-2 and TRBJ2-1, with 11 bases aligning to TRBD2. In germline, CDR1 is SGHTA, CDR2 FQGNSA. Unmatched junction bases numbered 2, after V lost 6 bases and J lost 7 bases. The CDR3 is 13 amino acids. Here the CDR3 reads CASRLAGGNEQFF. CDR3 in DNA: TGTGCCAGCAGGCTAGCGGGAGGTAATGAGCAGTTCTTC.

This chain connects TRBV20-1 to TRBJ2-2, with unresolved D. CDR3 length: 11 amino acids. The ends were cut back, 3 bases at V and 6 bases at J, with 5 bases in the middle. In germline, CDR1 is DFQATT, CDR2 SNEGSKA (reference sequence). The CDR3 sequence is CSASFSGELFF. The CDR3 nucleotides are TGCAGTGCTAGCTTTTCCGGGGAGCTGTTTTTT.

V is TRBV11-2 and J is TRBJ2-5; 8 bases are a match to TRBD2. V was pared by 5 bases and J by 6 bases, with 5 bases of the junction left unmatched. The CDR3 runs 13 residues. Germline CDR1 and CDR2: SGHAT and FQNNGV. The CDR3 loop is CASSHGGGKTQYF. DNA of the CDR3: TGTGCCAGCAGCCACGGGGGGGGGAAGACCCAGTACTTC.

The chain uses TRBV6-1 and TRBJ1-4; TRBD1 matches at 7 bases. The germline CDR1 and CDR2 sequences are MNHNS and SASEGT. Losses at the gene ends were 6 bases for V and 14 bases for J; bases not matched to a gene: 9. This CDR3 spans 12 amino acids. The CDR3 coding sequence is TGTGCCAGCAGACGGTCCGGGACAGAGCTGTTTTTT. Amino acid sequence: CASRRSGTELFF.

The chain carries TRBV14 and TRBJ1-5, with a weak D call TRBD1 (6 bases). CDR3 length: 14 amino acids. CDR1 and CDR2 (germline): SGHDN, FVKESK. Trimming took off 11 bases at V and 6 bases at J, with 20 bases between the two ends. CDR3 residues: CAQLGGRHTQPQHF. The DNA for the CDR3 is TGTGCCCAGCTGGGGGGGCGTCATACTCAGCCCCAGCATTTT.

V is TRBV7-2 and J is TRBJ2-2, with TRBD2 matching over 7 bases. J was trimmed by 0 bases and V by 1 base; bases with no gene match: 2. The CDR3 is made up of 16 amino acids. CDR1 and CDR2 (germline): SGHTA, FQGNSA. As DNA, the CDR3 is TGTGCCAGCAGCTTAGGGAGCGGGGCGAACACCGGGGAGCTGTTTTTT. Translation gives CASSLGSGANTGELFF.

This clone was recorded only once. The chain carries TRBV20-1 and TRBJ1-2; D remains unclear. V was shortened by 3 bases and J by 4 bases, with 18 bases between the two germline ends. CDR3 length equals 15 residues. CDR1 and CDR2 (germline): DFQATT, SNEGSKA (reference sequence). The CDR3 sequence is CSASSPGRNIYGYTF. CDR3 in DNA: TGCAGTGCTAGTTCGCCCGGCAGGAATATCTATGGCTACACCTTC.

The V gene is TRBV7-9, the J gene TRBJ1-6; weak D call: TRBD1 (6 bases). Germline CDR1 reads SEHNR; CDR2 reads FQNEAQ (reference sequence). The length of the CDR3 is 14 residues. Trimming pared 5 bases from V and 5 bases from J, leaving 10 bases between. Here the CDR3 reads CASSKGQDNSPLHF. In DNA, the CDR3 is TGTGCCAGCAGCAAGGGACAAGATAATTCACCCCTCCACTTT.

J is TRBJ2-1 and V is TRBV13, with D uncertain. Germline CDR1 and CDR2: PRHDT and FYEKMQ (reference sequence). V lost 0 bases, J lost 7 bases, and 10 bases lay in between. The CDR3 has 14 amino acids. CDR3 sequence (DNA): TGTGCCAGCAGCTTAGGACGGAAGAGGAATGAGCAGTTCTTC. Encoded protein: CASSLGRKRNEQFF. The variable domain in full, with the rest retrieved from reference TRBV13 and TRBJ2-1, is AAGVIQSPRHLIKEKRETATLKCYPIPRHDTVYWYQQGPGQDPQFLISFYEKMQSDKGSIPDRFSAQQFSDYHSELNMSSLELGDSALYFCASSLGRKRNEQFFGPGTRLTVL.

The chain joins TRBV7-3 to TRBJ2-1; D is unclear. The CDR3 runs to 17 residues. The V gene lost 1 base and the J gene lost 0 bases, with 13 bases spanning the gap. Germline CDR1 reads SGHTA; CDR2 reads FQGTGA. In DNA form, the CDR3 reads TGTGCCAGCAGCTTAAGTTTTAGCCCTAGCTCCTACAATGAGCAGTTCTTC. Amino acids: CASSLSFSPSSYNEQFF. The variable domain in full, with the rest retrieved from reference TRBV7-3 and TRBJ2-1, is GAGVSQTPSNKVTEKGKYVELRCDPISGHTALYWYRQSLGQGPEFLIYFQGTGAADDSGLPNDRFFAVRPEGSVSTLKIQRTERGDSAVYLCASSLSFSPSSYNEQFFGPGTRLTVL.

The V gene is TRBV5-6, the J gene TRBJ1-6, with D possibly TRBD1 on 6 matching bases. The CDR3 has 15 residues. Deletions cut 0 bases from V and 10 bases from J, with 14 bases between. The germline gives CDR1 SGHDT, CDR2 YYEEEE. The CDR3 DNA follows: TGTGCCAGCAGCTTGGTAGGGGGGGGTGGATCACCCCTCCACTTT. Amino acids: CASSLVGGGGSPLHF.